These 14 T cell receptor beta chains were sequenced from one sample in a study of T cell responses to AZD1222 COVID-19 vaccine (dated by TCRdb to the early 2020s). Library prep was done by the immunoSEQ multiplex PCR assay. Drawn from immuneACCESS, this table holds only the in-frame rearrangements with V and J called that TCRdb kept. Clones are partly lost; checked studies trace under half to an unresolved V gene and leave the rest unexplained. The sample records about 140,000 clones, 85% to 95% of which are singletons. The ten most abundant clones make up 9% to 15% of the sample. What the time point label conveys for this sample: sample from adult after SARS-CoV-2 infection, after symptom onset. The specimen was peripheral blood, collected after recovery from COVID-19. These TCRs come from an adult who had recovered from COVID-19.

The chain combines TRBV28 with TRBJ2-7, with 11 bases aligning to TRBD2. Germline trimming cut 7 bases from V and 12 bases from J; bases unmatched to any gene: 14. Germline V gene sequence: CDR1 MDHEN, CDR2 SYDVKM. CDR3 length: 14 amino acids. The CDR3 nucleotides are TGTGCCAGCACCATCTCACTAGCGGGAGTCGGTTGGTACTTC. It codes for CASTISLAGVGWYF.

The J gene is TRBJ2-7, the V gene TRBV28, with D unresolved. V lost 1 base and J lost 0, with 19 bases in between. The CDR3 contains 18 residues. CDR1 and CDR2 from the germline V gene are MDHEN and SYDVKM. The CDR3 DNA follows: TGTGCCAGCAGTTTATTAGACCCGGCTGGGCAGGCCTCCTACGAGCAGTACTTC. It codes for CASSLLDPAGQASYEQYF.

The chain has TRBV3-1 (or the pseudogene TRBV3-2) and TRBJ2-6; 8 bases fit TRBD1. Trimming at V came to 4 bases and at J to 3 bases, leaving 8 bases not matched to a gene. CDR1 is LGHDT and CDR2 is YNNKEL in the germline V gene (reference sequence). The CDR3 loop spans 17 amino acids. The CDR3 bases are TGTGCCAGCAGCCTCAGGACAGGGTTCTTTGGGGCCAACGTCCTGACTTTC. Amino acids: CASSLRTGFFGANVLTF.

CDR3: CASSQGLMETQYF. The CDR3 DNA reads TGCGCCAGCAGCCAAGGGTTAATGGAGACCCAGTACTTC. The chain couples TRBV4-1 to TRBJ2-5; the D is unclear. The CDR3 has 13 amino acids. CDR1 and CDR2 (germline): MGHRA, YSYEKL. Trimming took off 1 base at V and 5 bases at J, with 8 bases between the two ends.

The table lists this clone with a count of one. The rearrangement uses TRBV30 and TRBJ1-6, with a weak D call TRBD1 (5 bases). V was trimmed by 3 bases and J by 7 bases, leaving 13 bases between them. CDR1 is GTSNPN and CDR2 is SVGIG in the germline V gene (reference sequence). There are 14 residues in the CDR3. In nucleotides, the CDR3 is TGTGCCTGGAGCCGGGGACGGGAGAATTCACCCCTCCACTTT. Protein sequence: CAWSRGRENSPLHF. Full variable domain (remainder filled in from reference TRBV30 and TRBJ1-6): SQTIHQWPATLVQPVGSPLSLECTVEGTSNPNLYWYRQAAGRGLQLLFYSVGIGQISSEVPQNLSASRPQDRQFILSSKKLLLSDSGFYLCAWSRGRENSPLHFGNGTRLTVT.

The gene calls are TRBV7-9 and TRBJ2-3, with D perhaps given as TRBD1 or TRBD2 (5 bases each). The V end was cut by 5 bases, the J end by 4 bases, with 22 bases between. CDR3 length: 17 residues. The germline gives CDR1 SEHNR, CDR2 FQNEAQ (reference sequence). CDR3 DNA sequence: TGTGCCAGCAGCCCTCCCGGGACGGTCCCGGGCCCAGATACGCAGTATTTT. This codes for CASSPPGTVPGPDTQYF.

The chain is built from TRBV3-1 (or the pseudogene TRBV3-2) and TRBJ1-4; D might be TRBD1 (5 bases). CDR1 and CDR2 from the germline V gene are LGHDT and YNNKEL (reference sequence). The CDR3 totals 15 residues. V dropped 7 bases and J dropped 5 bases, with 17 bases sitting between them. The CDR3 DNA sequence: TGTGCCAGCACCCAGGCGGGGGGACCAAATGAAAAACTGTTTTTT. It yields the protein CASTQAGGPNEKLFF.

The chain has TRBV28 and TRBJ1-5; the D gene is possibly TRBD1 (5 bases). The germline gives CDR1 MDHEN, CDR2 SYDVKM. The ends were cut back, 0 bases at V and 4 bases at J, with 7 bases in the middle. The CDR3 is 14 residues long. Written as DNA, the CDR3 is TGTGCCAGCAGTTTATGGGGGGATAATCAGCCCCAGCATTTT. Protein: CASSLWGDNQPQHF.

J is TRBJ2-2 and V is TRBV6-5; 7 bases are a match to TRBD1. Germline CDR1 MNHEY, CDR2 SVGAGI. The CDR3 runs 14 residues. V was pared by 7 bases and J by 5 bases, with 7 bases of the junction left unmatched. In DNA, the CDR3 is TGTGCCAGCAAAAGACAGGGTGAAACCGGGGAGCTGTTTTTT. Translating it yields CASKRQGETGELFF.

CDR3 in DNA: TGTGCCATCAGTCCCACCGGGACAGGGGGGGTGTTCTCTGGAAACACCATATATTTT. Protein product: CAISPTGTGGVFSGNTIYF. J is TRBJ1-3 and V is TRBV10-3, with 11 positions matching TRBD1. Germline V gives CDR1 ENHRY, CDR2 SYGVKD. With V trimmed by 5 bases and J by 0 bases, 12 bases remained unmatched. The CDR3 has 19 residues.

The chain employs TRBV27 and TRBJ2-1, with 16 bases lining up with TRBD2. The germline V gene has CDR1 MNHEY and CDR2 SMNVEV (reference sequence). V shed 4 bases and J 2 bases; nucleotides not matched to a gene: 5. CDR3 size: 18 residues. CDR3 region: CASSSGLAGGPAYNEQFF. For the CDR3, the DNA is TGTGCCAGCAGTTCGGGACTAGCGGGAGGGCCGGCCTACAATGAGCAGTTCTTC.

The chain combines TRBV4-1 with TRBJ2-3, with 9 bases lining up with TRBD2. With V trimmed by 1 base and J by 2 bases, 7 bases remained unmatched. Germline CDR1 is MGHRA and CDR2 is YSYEKL. This CDR3 has 17 residues. CDR3 nucleotide sequence: TGCGCCAGCAGCCAAGGGGGACTAGCCTTAAACACAGATACGCAGTATTTT. Protein sequence: CASSQGGLALNTDTQYF.

J is TRBJ1-2 and V is TRBV11-2; TRBD1 might be the D (6 bases). Germline CDR1 and CDR2: SGHAT and FQNNGV. This CDR3 region has 16 residues. V lost 4 bases to trimming and J lost 0 bases, with 15 bases between them. The chain's CDR3 is CASSSLRQVANYGYTF. The CDR3 DNA follows: TGTGCCAGCAGCTCCTTAAGACAGGTAGCTAACTATGGCTACACCTTC.

The gene calls are TRBV9 and TRBJ1-2, with 7 nucleotides matching TRBD1. The length of the CDR3 is 14 residues. Germline assignment: CDR1 SGDLS and CDR2 YYNGEE. Germline trimming cut 3 bases from V and 3 bases from J; bases unmatched to any gene: 5. This chain's CDR3 is CASSGTGVDYGYTF. CDR3 DNA sequence: TGTGCCAGCAGCGGCACAGGGGTAGACTATGGCTACACCTTC.